Below are 18 T cell receptor beta chains sequenced from a single sample in a study of T cells expressing NK-cell markers. From its re-call of the 5' RACE reads, TCRdb lists each CDR3 protein once, without DNA. Reported are 400,000 to 500,000 distinct CDR3 sequences; the ten largest clones contain 6% to 9.5%. The source material was blood T cells: a sorted CD56 or NKG2C T cell subset, CD4+ or CD8+ T cells, or bulk PBMC T cells (not recorded which). Receptors were obtained from a woman aged 18 to 75 in good health.

This chain links TRBV20-1 with TRBJ2-7; TCRdb outputs TRBD2, but without DNA this stays unchecked. Germline CDR1 is DFQATT and CDR2 is SNEGSKA (reference sequence). The CDR3 is 13 amino acids. CDR3 protein: CSAPLGRGYEQYF.

The rearrangement uses TRBV18 and TRBJ2-3; the TRBD2 assignment by TCRdb is unverifiable without DNA. In germline, CDR1 is KGHSH, CDR2 LQKENI. CDR3 size: 15 residues. The CDR3 sequence is CASSPRTTGTDTQYF.

The CDR3 loop is CASSRGTGATDTQYF. The rearrangement joins TRBV5-1 to TRBJ2-3; TCRdb designates TRBD1, a call that cannot be tested without DNA. The CDR3 covers 15 residues. The germline V gene encodes CDR1 SGHRS and CDR2 YFSETQ.

V is TRBV11-2 and J is TRBJ2-1; the D gene TCRdb calls, TRBD1, cannot be checked with no DNA. Germline assignment: CDR1 SGHAT and CDR2 FQNNGV. CDR3 length equals 13 residues. This CDR3 is CASRPDGGNEQFF.

The chain has TRBV7-2 and TRBJ2-4; the TCRdb call, TRBD2, lacks DNA for checking. The V gene's germline CDR1 is SGHTA and CDR2 FQGNSA. This CDR3 has 14 residues. CDR3 protein: CASSPRSRRSIQYF.

The chain couples TRBV6-2 or TRBV6-3 to TRBJ1-1; lacking DNA, the TRBD1 call made by TCRdb goes unchecked. There are 15 residues in the CDR3. In germline, CDR1 is MNHEY, CDR2 SVGEGT. The CDR3 loop reads CASRSGEGARTEAFF.

V usage is TRBV2 and J usage is TRBJ1-2; TCRdb's D call of TRBD1 is untestable without DNA. This CDR3 comprises 16 residues. Germline CDR1 reads SNHLY; CDR2 reads FYNNEI. CDR3 sequence reads: CASSPSRTGINYGYTF.

V is TRBV20-1 and J is TRBJ2-1. The CDR3 is made up of 14 amino acids. Germline lookup yields CDR1 DFQATT and CDR2 SNEGSKA (reference sequence). CDR3: CSARERESYNEQFF.

This chain joins TRBV7-8 and TRBJ1-3; there is no DNA to check the TCRdb D call of TRBD1. CDR3 length: 14 residues. Germline V gene sequence: CDR1 SGHVS, CDR2 FQNEAQ. The CDR3 is CASSLRDRGSTIYF.

The CDR3 here is CSAFGPGWGYTF. This chain links TRBV29-1 with TRBJ1-2. Per the germline V gene, CDR1 is SQVTM and CDR2 is ANQGSEA. The CDR3 has 12 amino acids. The variable domain in full, completed from reference TRBV29-1 and TRBJ1-2, reads SAVISQKPSRDICQRGTSLTIQCQVDSQVTMMFWYRQQPGQSLTLIATANQGSEATYESGFVIDKFPISRPNLTFSTLTVSNMSPEDSSIYLCSAFGPGWGYTFGSGTRLTVV.

The chain employs TRBV3-1 and TRBJ2-2; TCRdb outputs TRBD1, but without DNA this stays unchecked. The CDR3 contains 16 residues. Per the germline V gene, CDR1 is LGHDT and CDR2 is YNNKEL (reference sequence). CDR3 loop: CASSLQGQEDPGELFF.

The chain has TRBV29-1 and TRBJ2-1; without DNA, the TCRdb call of TRBD1 cannot be checked. Looked up from germline, CDR1 is SQVTM and CDR2 is ANQGSEA. This CDR3 spans 15 amino acids. The CDR3 spells CSVEDPSGRYNEQFF.

This chain links TRBV6-2 or TRBV6-3 with TRBJ2-1; TCRdb selects TRBD1, and the lack of DNA leaves this call unchecked. The CDR3 extends over 16 amino acids. CDR1 and CDR2 from the germline V gene are MNHEY and SVGEGT. This chain's CDR3 is CASSYSFQTGWNEQFF.

The rearrangement links TRBV5-6 to TRBJ2-5; TCRdb calls TRBD2, which cannot be checked without DNA. Germline lookup yields CDR1 SGHDT and CDR2 YYEEEE. This CDR3 comprises 15 residues. CDR3 protein: CASSLWRGDQETQYF.

This rearrangement joins TRBV5-6 to TRBJ1-2; TCRdb returns TRBD1, unconfirmable since there is no DNA. Germline V gene data show CDR1 as SGHDT and CDR2 as YYEEEE. CDR3 length: 13 amino acids. The CDR3: CASSFKGYTGYTF.

The chain has TRBV27 and TRBJ2-3. This CDR3 spans 14 amino acids. From germline, CDR1 is MNHEY and CDR2 SMNVEV (reference sequence). The CDR3 loop reads CASSLRSVTDTQYF.

This rearrangement joins TRBV12-3 or TRBV12-4 to TRBJ1-1; there is no DNA to check the TCRdb D call of TRBD1. The CDR3 totals 21 residues. Here the CDR3 reads CASSLAFAPLLTGRPNTEAFF.

The J gene is TRBJ2-1, the V gene TRBV5-4; TCRdb indicates TRBD1, and absent DNA this call remains unverified. Germline CDR1 and CDR2: SGHNT and YYREEE (reference sequence). This CDR3 has 13 residues. The CDR3 spells CASPGTGLNEQFF.